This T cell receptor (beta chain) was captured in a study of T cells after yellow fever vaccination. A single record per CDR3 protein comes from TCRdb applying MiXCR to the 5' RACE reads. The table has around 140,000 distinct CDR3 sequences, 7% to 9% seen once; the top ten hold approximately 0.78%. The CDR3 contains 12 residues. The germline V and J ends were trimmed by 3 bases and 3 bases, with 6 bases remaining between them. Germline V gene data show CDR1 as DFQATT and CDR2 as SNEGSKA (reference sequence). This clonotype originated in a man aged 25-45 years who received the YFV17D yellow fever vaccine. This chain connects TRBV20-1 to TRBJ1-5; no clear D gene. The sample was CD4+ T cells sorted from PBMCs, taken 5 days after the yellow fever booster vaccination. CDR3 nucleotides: TGCAGTGCTAGTATCTTCAATCAGCCCCAGCATTTT. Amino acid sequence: CSASIFNQPQHF.